A single T cell receptor (beta chain) is shown here with its context. The record originates from a study of blood T cell repertoires in COVID-19. Study at large: Spain, Italy and the United States supplied samples that represented acute and convalescent COVID-19. Sample material is recorded as cDNA or gDNA derived from T cells, B-cell-depleted T cells, or PBMCs.

The length of the CDR3 is 14 residues. The V and J ends lost 4 bases and 6 bases respectively, with 16 bases between them. Germline lookup yields CDR1 SGHRS and CDR2 YFSETQ. Recruited during active infection, patients (from Seattle) were subsequently followed longitudinally. In the original analysis: Cell counts per sample came from amplifying reference gene primers. Clones were sequenced by immunoSEQ multiplex PCR, and TCRdb holds only the in-frame ones, with some missing. The V and J calls and clone size come from that table; D and trimming were worked out from the DNA. The sample has under 200,000 clones; 82% are singletons.

This TCR was recovered from a woman aged 60-75 years with COVID-19, enrolled during active disease. The chain recombines TRBV5-1 with TRBJ1-2; D perhaps matches TRBD1 (5 bases). Sequenced sample: peripheral blood. Here the CDR3 reads CASSPGRGGDGYTF. The DNA of the CDR3 is TGCGCCAGCAGCCCGGGACGGGGAGGGGATGGCTACACCTTC. The full variable domain, completed using reference TRBV5-1 and TRBJ1-2, is KAGVTQTPRYLIKTRGQQVTLSCSPISGHRSVSWYQQTPGQGLQFLFEYFSETQRNKGNFPGRFSGRQFSNSRSEMNVSTLELGDSALYLCASSPGRGGDGYTFGSGTRLTVV.